One and the same sample provided the 8 T cell receptor beta chains below, sequenced in a study of CD8+ T cells in alopecia areata (dated by TCRdb to 2017 to 2018). The sample's time point label, in plain terms: 4 weeks on oral tofacitinib. The sample's treatment or condition label, decoded: oral pan-JAK inhibitor, 5-10 mg twice daily. Library method: the immunoSEQ multiplex PCR assay. For TCR sequencing, RNA was extracted from every sample and reverse transcribed into cDNA to serve as template. Here the immuneACCESS table is served through TCRdb, limited to in-frame sequences with V and J called. Missing clones are a known gap in these copies; in checked studies unresolved V genes cover under half, and the rest lacks a known reason. Here the sample has about 190,000 clones; approximately 60% occur a single time. Roughly 0.7% of the sample rests with the top ten. The source was CD4+ T cells sorted from blood, collected at week 4, from a patient treated with tofacitinib. Every receptor here comes from a human donor with alopecia areata.

For this clone: Mismatch with germline at one junction end may stem from a read error. The chain employs TRBV20-1 and TRBJ1-2; a weak D match, TRBD1 (5 bases). CDR3 length: 11 amino acids. CDR1 and CDR2 (germline): DFQATT, SNEGSKA (reference sequence). The CDR3 region has the DNA TGCAGTGCAGAGGCCAGGGTGCAGCCTTTCTTC. Amino acids: CSAEARVQPFF.

The DNA for the CDR3 is TGTGCCAGCAGAGGTTTCCGGGGGGGCAATGAGCAGTTCTTC. This gives the protein CASRGFRGGNEQFF. The chain carries TRBV2 and TRBJ2-1, with 8 bases identical to TRBD2. With 6 bases clipped from V and 6 bases from J, the junction kept 7 bases outside the gene matches. Germline V lookup: CDR1 SNHLY, CDR2 FYNNEI. This CDR3 comprises 14 residues.

This chain uses TRBV4-1 with TRBJ2-5, with 7 bases that match TRBD1. The germline V gene encodes CDR1 MGHRA and CDR2 YSYEKL. The CDR3 is 17 amino acids. V dropped 1 base and J dropped 1; count of bases not matched to a gene: 9. This CDR3 reads CASSQVRDSLAQETQYF. The CDR3 DNA reads as TGCGCCAGCAGCCAAGTGAGGGACAGCCTAGCCCAAGAGACCCAGTACTTC.

Here the CDR3 DNA reads TGTGCCAGCTCACCACCAATAGTCTACCAGAGCTCCTACGAGCAGTACTTC. Amino acid sequence: CASSPPIVYQSSYEQYF. The chain combines TRBV18 with TRBJ2-7, with D unclear. The CDR3 is 17 residues long. The germline V gene encodes CDR1 KGHSH and CDR2 LQKENI. With 0 bases removed from V and 0 bases from J, the gap between germline ends came to 15 bases.

The rearrangement joins TRBV7-3 to TRBJ2-7; no reliable D call. V shed 5 bases and J shed 4 bases, with 12 bases lying between them. The germline V gene encodes CDR1 SGHTA and CDR2 FQGTGA. The CDR3 extends over 13 amino acids. Here the CDR3 reads CASSPGRRYEQYF. CDR3 DNA: TGTGCCAGCAGCCCAGGCCGTAGGTACGAGCAGTACTTC.

The V and J genes are TRBV29-1 and TRBJ2-5; 8 positions match TRBD2. This CDR3 has 17 amino acids. The V gene's germline CDR1 is SQVTM and CDR2 ANQGSEA. The ends lost 1 base at V and 5 bases at J; junction bases unmatched: 15. In nucleotides, the CDR3 is TGCAGCGTTGAAGCTTTGGTCAGCGGGAGAAGTTGGGAGACCCAGTACTTC. This gives the protein CSVEALVSGRSWETQYF.

Note on this clone: The same CDR3 also results from other DNA sequences found in this sample. This rearrangement joins TRBV20-1 to TRBJ2-1; a possible D gene is TRBD2 (5 bases). Germline V gives CDR1 DFQATT, CDR2 SNEGSKA (reference sequence). Trimming took 6 bases from V and 5 from J, leaving 8 bases between them. The CDR3 is 11 residues long. CDR3 amino acids: CSAREDNEQFF. In DNA form, the CDR3 reads TGCAGTGCGAGGGAAGACAATGAGCAGTTCTTC.

The chain employs TRBV30 and TRBJ2-2, with 8 positions matching TRBD2. CDR3 size: 16 residues. Germline CDR1 reads GTSNPN; CDR2 reads SVGIG (reference sequence). The V segment lost 4 bases and the J segment 2 bases; nucleotides outside the gene matches: 9. Here the CDR3 DNA reads TGTGCCTGGACTGGGGGTAGCGGGGACAACACCGGGGAGCTGTTTTTT. Protein: CAWTGGSGDNTGELFF.